What follows is one T cell receptor (beta chain) and its context. Its antigen is unidentified. V lost 7 bases and J lost 7; bases outside the gene matches: 8. CDR1 SNHLY and CDR2 FYNNEI come from the germline V gene. The CDR3 is made up of 14 amino acids. Though probably carrying unrecorded immune exposures, donors were nominally healthy at sampling. These data originate in a study of cytomegalovirus exposure and HLA in healthy donors. Study-level background: In an earlier analysis, approximately 120 million unique TCR beta sequences were found from some 200 million T cells.

Study-wide results and limits: There were fewer than 200 TCR beta chains listed as cytomegalovirus-associated.

60 Vbeta and 13 Jbeta primers were used in PCR. TCRdb's copy holds only in-frame clones and misses some; the assay was immunoSEQ multiplex PCR. Of more than 150,000 clones listed, roughly 80% are singletons. Sequenced input: PBMCs. The sequence came from a man aged 35-49 years in good health and CMV-seronegative. The rearrangement joins TRBV2 to TRBJ1-4; 8 bases map to TRBD1. This CDR3 is CASMQGAKSEKLFF. CDR3 nucleotide sequence: TGTGCCAGCATGCAGGGGGCGAAGAGTGAAAAACTGTTTTTT.